These 29 T cell receptor beta chains came from one sample sequenced in a study of glioma-infiltrating T cells after dendritic cell vaccination. Sequencing used immunoSEQ multiplex PCR; TCRdb keeps in-frame clones, though not all of them. Of around 87,000 clones listed, over 80% are singletons. Noted time point: after dendritic cell vaccination, including at tumor progression/relapse. Sample: blood, taken after dendritic cell vaccination. Every receptor here comes from a human donor with glioblastoma.

The chain is built from TRBV6-1 and TRBJ1-6; a weak D match, TRBD1 (5 bases). The germline CDR1 and CDR2 sequences are MNHNS and SASEGT. The CDR3 length is 14 residues. Trimming removed 7 bases at V and 3 bases at J, with 10 bases between. CDR3 sequence reads: CASITDSYNSPLHF. Written as DNA, the CDR3 is TGTGCCAGCATCACTGACAGCTATAATTCACCCCTCCACTTT.

This clone was recorded only once. The chain recombines TRBV29-1 with TRBJ2-3, with 9 positions matching TRBD1. Per germline, CDR1 SQVTM and CDR2 ANQGSEA. This CDR3 contains 12 residues. The J segment lost 6 bases and the V segment lost 6 bases, leaving 4 bases of the junction unmatched. The CDR3 DNA is TGCAGCGTCCGACAGGGGGTTGATACGCAGTATTTT. It specifies CSVRQGVDTQYF.

Only one count was recorded for this clone. The V and J genes are TRBV19 and TRBJ2-6, with no clear D. The length of the CDR3 is 13 residues. The V end lost 8 bases, the J end lost 2 bases, and 7 bases lay between the germline ends. The V gene's germline CDR1 is LNHDA and CDR2 SQIVND (reference sequence). CDR3 DNA sequence: TGTGCCAGTTCCCTTACTGGGGCCAACGTCCTGACTTTC. Protein: CASSLTGANVLTF.

This clone is a singleton in its sample. V usage is TRBV19 and J usage is TRBJ2-3, with D possibly matching TRBD1 (6 bases). Germline values: CDR1 LNHDA, CDR2 SQIVND (reference sequence). The V and J ends lost 3 bases and 0 bases respectively, with 10 bases between them. The CDR3 has 15 amino acids. The CDR3 nucleotides are TGTGCCAGTAGTATTGGGACAACTAGCACAGATACGCAGTATTTT. As protein: CASSIGTTSTDTQYF. The entire variable domain, with the rest obtained from reference TRBV19 and TRBJ2-3, is as follows: DGGITQSPKYLFRKEGQNVTLSCEQNLNHDAMYWYRQDPGQGLRLIYYSQIVNDFQKGDIAEGYSVSREKKESFPLTVTSAQKNPTAFYLCASSIGTTSTDTQYFGPGTRLTVL.

The V call is TRBV6-5, the J call TRBJ1-1; TRBD1 might be the D (6 bases). CDR1 and CDR2 (germline): MNHEY, SVGAGI. The CDR3 length is 13 residues. V was pared by 6 bases and J by 5 bases, with 13 bases between. The CDR3, as DNA: TGTGCCAGCAGGTGGCAGGGGAGAACTGAAGCTTTCTTT. Translation: CASRWQGRTEAFF.

The chain uses TRBV2 and TRBJ1-5; D is perhaps TRBD1 (5 bases). The germline CDR1 and CDR2 sequences are SNHLY and FYNNEI. V was clipped by 6 bases and J by 15 bases, with 18 bases between them. This CDR3 comprises 12 residues. The CDR3 sequence: CASRAPGEVPHF. In nucleotides, the CDR3 is TGTGCCAGCAGAGCCCCGGGGGAAGTTCCGCATTTT. The complete variable domain, with remaining parts taken from reference TRBV2 and TRBJ1-5, reads EPEVTQTPSHQVTQMGQEVILRCVPISNHLYFYWYRQILGQKVEFLVSFYNNEISEKSEIFDDQFSVERPDGSNFTLKIRSTKLEDSAMYFCASRAPGEVPHFGDGTRLSIL.

The V and J genes are TRBV2 and TRBJ2-1; the D is unclear. Germline CDR1 SNHLY, CDR2 FYNNEI. The CDR3 extends over 12 amino acids. Trimming stripped 6 bases from V and 8 bases from J, with 11 bases between. CDR3 nucleotides: TGTGCCAGCAGGGCTCTAGAAGATGAGCAGTTCTTC. Amino acid sequence: CASRALEDEQFF.

V gene TRBV15 combines with J gene TRBJ2-7; D is possibly TRBD2 (5 bases). The germline V and J ends were trimmed by 1 base and 5 bases, with 12 bases remaining between them. CDR3 size: 14 residues. Per the germline V gene, CDR1 is LNHNV and CDR2 is YYDKDF (reference sequence). The CDR3 region has the DNA TGTGCCACCAGCAGAGGCCGAGTCGGGAACGAGCAGTACTTC. Protein sequence: CATSRGRVGNEQYF.

V usage is TRBV6-1 and J usage is TRBJ1-2, with TRBD1 matching over 10 bases. V was clipped by 6 bases and J by 7 bases; unmatched bases: 5. Germline V gene lookup returns CDR1 MNHNS and CDR2 SASEGT. The CDR3 totals 13 residues. CDR3 in amino acids: CASRIGQGGGYTF. For the CDR3, the DNA is TGTGCCAGCAGAATTGGACAGGGGGGTGGCTACACCTTC.

Many counts were recorded for this clone. V usage is TRBV2 and J usage is TRBJ1-1; TRBD1 aligns across 9 bases. In germline, CDR1 is SNHLY, CDR2 FYNNEI. V lost 5 bases and J lost 5; bases outside the gene matches: 6. This CDR3 contains 14 residues. The CDR3 loop is CASSLQGAGTEAFF. In DNA, the CDR3 is TGTGCCAGCAGTTTACAGGGGGCAGGTACTGAAGCTTTCTTT.

V gene TRBV7-9 combines with J gene TRBJ2-1; no clear D gene. This CDR3 spans 13 amino acids. The germline V gene encodes CDR1 SEHNR and CDR2 FQNEAQ (reference sequence). V shed 7 bases and J shed 6 bases, with 13 bases lying between them. The CDR3 DNA follows: TGTGCCAGCATTAACGAACGGGTCAATGAGCAGTTCTTC. Translating it yields CASINERVNEQFF.

The chain links TRBV6-5 to TRBJ1-5; D ambiguous. The CDR3 has 15 amino acids. CDR1 and CDR2 from the germline V gene are MNHEY and SVGAGI. The V gene lost 4 bases and the J gene lost 0 bases, with 10 bases spanning the gap. In DNA form, the CDR3 reads TGTGCCAGCAGTTTCGACGGGTATAGCAATCAGCCCCAGCATTTT. It is translated as CASSFDGYSNQPQHF.

The chain carries TRBV2 and TRBJ2-5; possibly TRBD2 for D (5 bases). V lost 5 bases, J lost 4 bases, and 17 bases lay in between. The CDR3 is 15 residues long. CDR1 is SNHLY, CDR2 FYNNEI, per germline. CDR3 sequence reads: CASSPELARPETQYF. The CDR3 DNA reads as TGTGCCAGCAGTCCCGAGCTAGCTAGGCCAGAGACCCAGTACTTC.

This chain uses TRBV18 with TRBJ2-1; D remains ambiguous. V was cut by 0 bases and J by 0 bases, with 9 bases left in between. This CDR3 region has 16 residues. Germline CDR1 and CDR2: KGHSH and LQKENI. In DNA, the CDR3 is TGTGCCAGCTCACCACCGGTAGGAGACTCCTACAATGAGCAGTTCTTC. Translating gives CASSPPVGDSYNEQFF.

V usage is TRBV28 and J usage is TRBJ2-1; D not resolved. This CDR3 has 12 residues. CDR1 is MDHEN, CDR2 SYDVKM, per germline. V was shortened by 6 bases and J by 2 bases, with 5 bases between the two germline ends. The DNA for the CDR3 is TGTGCCAGCAGGAGGACCTACAATGAGCAGTTCTTC. Its protein product is CASRRTYNEQFF.

V is TRBV19 and J is TRBJ2-7, with TRBD1 as a possible D gene (5 bases). This CDR3 is 15 amino acids long. V was trimmed by 6 bases and J by 0 bases, leaving 15 bases between them. The germline CDR1 and CDR2 sequences are LNHDA and SQIVND (reference sequence). The CDR3 protein is CASRSLTASSYEQYF. The CDR3 region has the DNA TGTGCCAGTAGATCTCTGACAGCGAGCTCCTACGAGCAGTACTTC. Supplemented by reference TRBV19 and TRBJ2-7, the full variable domain reads DGGITQSPKYLFRKEGQNVTLSCEQNLNHDAMYWYRQDPGQGLRLIYYSQIVNDFQKGDIAEGYSVSREKKESFPLTVTSAQKNPTAFYLCASRSLTASSYEQYFGPGTRLTVT.

This clone was found once. The rearrangement joins TRBV30 to TRBJ1-3, with a possible D match to TRBD1 (5 bases). V was pared by 2 bases and J by 0 bases, with 20 bases between. The CDR3 has 18 residues. Germline lookup yields CDR1 GTSNPN and CDR2 SVGIG (reference sequence). The DNA for the CDR3 is TGTGCCTGGAGTCCACCAACCGGGAGAGGGGCCTCTGGAAACACCATATATTTT. Translation: CAWSPPTGRGASGNTIYF.

The chain recombines TRBV5-1 with TRBJ2-6; D gene unclear. CDR3 length: 14 residues. CDR1 is SGHRS, CDR2 YFSETQ, per germline. Trimming took off 4 bases at V and 1 base at J, with 6 bases between the two ends. The CDR3 here is CASSVSSGANVLTF. The CDR3 DNA reads TGCGCCAGCAGCGTCTCGTCTGGGGCCAACGTCCTGACTTTC. Together with reference TRBV5-1 and TRBJ2-6, the CDR3 gives the full variable domain: KAGVTQTPRYLIKTRGQQVTLSCSPISGHRSVSWYQQTPGQGLQFLFEYFSETQRNKGNFPGRFSGRQFSNSRSEMNVSTLELGDSALYLCASSVSSGANVLTFGAGSRLTVL.

The rearrangement uses TRBV19 and TRBJ2-5; TRBD2 matches 9 bases. The CDR3 spans 16 residues. Germline values: CDR1 LNHDA, CDR2 SQIVND (reference sequence). Losses at the gene ends were 10 bases for V and 2 bases for J; bases not matched to a gene: 14. CDR3 sequence reads: CATSAPQRGVQETQYF. CDR3 nucleotide sequence: TGTGCCACCTCCGCCCCACAGCGGGGGGTTCAAGAGACCCAGTACTTC.

About this clone itself: At one boundary the junction diverges from the germline segment, which might be a read error. This rearrangement joins TRBV19 to TRBJ1-1, with 7 nucleotides matching TRBD1. CDR1 LNHDA and CDR2 SQIVND come from the germline V gene (reference sequence). This CDR3 comprises 16 residues. This CDR3 is CASSIDRTGANTEALF. The CDR3 DNA sequence: TGTGCCAGTAGTATAGATAGGACAGGAGCGAACACTGAAGCTCTCTTT.

This chain joins TRBV2 and TRBJ1-1, with D unresolved. The V end lost 5 bases, the J end lost 1 base, and 8 bases lay between the germline ends. In germline, CDR1 is SNHLY, CDR2 FYNNEI. The CDR3 runs to 13 residues. CDR3 residues: CASSRGRNTEAFF. DNA of the CDR3: TGTGCCAGCAGTCGCGGGAGGAACACTGAAGCTTTCTTT.

The chain has TRBV9 and TRBJ2-7; D is unresolved. Germline V gene lookup returns CDR1 SGDLS and CDR2 YYNGEE. The CDR3 is 13 amino acids. Trimming removed 0 bases at V and 3 bases at J, with 7 bases between. CDR3 bases: TGTGCCAGCAGCGTAGAACCGGGCTACGAGCAGTACTTC. Protein product: CASSVEPGYEQYF.

The chain links TRBV5-1 to TRBJ1-1, with TRBD1 as a possible D gene (6 bases). The germline V gene has CDR1 SGHRS and CDR2 YFSETQ. This CDR3 contains 13 residues. The V and J ends lost 0 bases and 8 bases respectively, with 11 bases between them. CDR3 nucleotide sequence: TGCGCCAGCAGCTTGGGATTCCAGGGGGAAGCTTTCTTT. This gives the protein CASSLGFQGEAFF.

V and J are TRBV18 and TRBJ1-1; the D is unclear. The CDR3 loop spans 14 amino acids. Between the trimmed V and J ends, which lost 5 bases and 1 base, there was a span of 11 bases. Germline V lookup: CDR1 KGHSH, CDR2 LQKENI. The CDR3: CASSSTGRNTEAFF. Written as DNA, the CDR3 is TGTGCCAGCTCATCGACTGGCAGGAACACTGAAGCTTTCTTT.

This chain links TRBV7-9 with TRBJ1-1, with 8 bases aligning to TRBD1. The CDR3 is made up of 15 amino acids. From germline, CDR1 is SEHNR and CDR2 FQNEAQ (reference sequence). The J segment lost 4 bases and the V segment lost 1 base, leaving 5 bases of the junction unmatched. In nucleotides, the CDR3 is TGTGCCAGCAGCTTAGAGGCAGGGGGCTCCACTGAAGCTTTCTTT. Its translation is CASSLEAGGSTEAFF.

This clone was observed a few times. The chain recombines TRBV29-1 with TRBJ1-1, with TRBD1 as a possible D gene (5 bases). This CDR3 is 14 amino acids long. The germline gives CDR1 SQVTM, CDR2 ANQGSEA. Between the trimmed V and J ends, which lost 6 bases and 4 bases, there was a span of 18 bases. CDR3 region: CSVATGGEGTEAFF. Here the CDR3 DNA reads TGCAGCGTCGCCACCGGAGGGGAGGGCACTGAAGCTTTCTTT.

The V gene is TRBV2, the J gene TRBJ2-1; tentatively, D is TRBD2 (6 bases). The germline V gene encodes CDR1 SNHLY and CDR2 FYNNEI. The CDR3 is 17 amino acids. The V gene lost 1 base and the J gene lost 0 bases, with 13 bases spanning the gap. The CDR3 DNA reads as TGTGCCAGCAGTGAAGAGGGACTGGCGAGCTCCTACAATGAGCAGTTCTTC. Translation gives CASSEEGLASSYNEQFF. Drawing the rest from reference TRBV2 and TRBJ2-1, the complete variable domain is EPEVTQTPSHQVTQMGQEVILRCVPISNHLYFYWYRQILGQKVEFLVSFYNNEISEKSEIFDDQFSVERPDGSNFTLKIRSTKLEDSAMYFCASSEEGLASSYNEQFFGPGTRLTVL.

The chain uses TRBV30 and TRBJ1-5; D is ambiguous. The CDR3 loop spans 13 amino acids. The V end was cut by 1 base, the J end by 3 bases, with 7 bases between. The germline CDR1 and CDR2 sequences are GTSNPN and SVGIG (reference sequence). The CDR3 DNA reads as TGTGCCTGGAGTGACAGTAACAATCAGCCCCAGCATTTT. This gives the protein CAWSDSNNQPQHF.

This clone was seen a single time. The gene calls are TRBV19 and TRBJ2-7, with D uncertain. Germline V gene lookup returns CDR1 LNHDA and CDR2 SQIVND (reference sequence). V lost 2 bases and J lost 7, with 9 bases in between. The CDR3 contains 12 residues. The CDR3 reads CASSIISWEQYF. The DNA of the CDR3 is TGTGCCAGTAGTATAATCAGTTGGGAGCAGTACTTC. Supplemented by reference TRBV19 and TRBJ2-7, the full variable domain reads DGGITQSPKYLFRKEGQNVTLSCEQNLNHDAMYWYRQDPGQGLRLIYYSQIVNDFQKGDIAEGYSVSREKKESFPLTVTSAQKNPTAFYLCASSIISWEQYFGPGTRLTVT.